One and the same sample provided the 3 T cell receptor beta chains below, sequenced in a study of blood T cell repertoires in COVID-19. The table came from immunoSEQ multiplex PCR; TCRdb's copy has only in-frame clones and leaves some out. The profile shows 140,000 or so clones, about four fifths of them singletons. Specimen: PBMCs or T cells enriched from blood (not recorded which). The receptors originated from a woman between 18 and 30 years old who had been exposed to COVID-19.

The chain is built from TRBV3-1 (or the pseudogene TRBV3-2) and TRBJ2-1; TRBD2 agrees at 8 bases. This CDR3 has 18 residues. The trim removed 3 bases at V and 2 bases at J, leaving 12 bases unmatched. CDR1 LGHDT and CDR2 YNNKEL come from the germline V gene (reference sequence). CDR3 coding DNA: TGTGCCAGCAGCCAGCAGCCCCTCGGTAGCGGGGCCTACAATGAGCAGTTCTTC. As protein: CASSQQPLGSGAYNEQFF.

This rearrangement joins TRBV3-1 (or the pseudogene TRBV3-2) to TRBJ1-1, with D possibly TRBD1 on 6 matching bases. V shed 0 bases and J shed 9 bases, with 8 bases lying between them. This CDR3 has 12 residues. The germline gives CDR1 LGHDT, CDR2 YNNKEL (reference sequence). The CDR3 sequence: CASSQDGQKAFF. CDR3 nucleotide sequence: TGTGCCAGCAGCCAAGATGGACAGAAAGCTTTCTTT.

The chain employs TRBV5-1 and TRBJ2-1, with 13 positions matching TRBD2. Per germline, CDR1 SGHRS and CDR2 YFSETQ. V lost 0 bases, J lost 6 bases, and 3 bases stayed unmatched. CDR3 length equals 16 residues. The CDR3 is CASSLAGTSGTNEQFF. The CDR3 coding sequence is TGCGCCAGCAGCTTGGCCGGGACTAGCGGGACCAATGAGCAGTTCTTC.